This T cell receptor beta chain was recovered during a study of T cell repertoires in breast cancer. The wider study: There were nine healthy control donors. Study results and caveats: Singleton TCRs were discarded and only part of each tumor was sampled. Shared TCRs favored TRBV7, possibly from tumor recognition or primer mispriming.

A second nested PCR with blocking oligonucleotides suppressed unpaired genes. One entry per CDR3 protein, called by TCRdb with MiXCR from the emulsion pairing reads. The sample yields approximately 560 distinct CDR3 sequences, about half seen once. As regards this clonotype: Its cognate antigen is unknown.

The expanded emulsion RT-PCR method captured paired alpha and beta chains from CD8+ T cells. Overnight incubation in roughly 11 IU/mL IL-2 followed CD8 positive selection of the T cells. The CDR3 is 14 amino acids. Germline values: CDR1 MNHNS, CDR2 SASEGT. The source is a pool of human donors with breast cancer or a healthy control (not recorded which). Specimen: CD8+ T cells. The chain recombines TRBV6-1 with TRBJ2-1, with D perhaps TRBD2 (6 bases). The DNA for the CDR3 is TGTTCCATCAACTGGAGGGCCATTAACAATGAGCAGTTCTTC. It is translated as CSINWRAINNEQFF.